This is a list of T cell receptor beta chains from one sample in a study of early T cells in non-severe SARS-CoV-2 infection. MiXCR, applied by TCRdb to the 5' RACE reads, yields one record per CDR3 protein. The data contain tens of thousands of distinct CDR3 sequences, roughly a tenth of them singletons. Source material: whole blood. Receptor source: an adult who was a healthcare worker with PCR-confirmed SARS-CoV-2 infection or an uninfected control (not recorded which). The CDR3 runs from the conserved cysteine through the conserved F or W. D genes are given only for firm matches. Some rows have no size entry. The others give once, few or many, or a class for an expanded clone.

cdr3_aa cdr3_nt j_call clone_size cdr3_length v_call d_call
CASSIYRDSNQPQHF TGTGCCAGTAGTATATATAGGGATAGCAATCAGCCCCAGCATTTT TRBJ1-5 many 15 TRBV19 .
CASSRELAGVTGELFF TGTGCCAGCAGCCGAGAACTAGCGGGAGTCACCGGGGAGCTGTTTTTT TRBJ2-2 many 16 TRBV6-2/TRBV6-3 TRBD2
CSAPTLGLAYF TGCAGTGCTCCCACCTTAGGACTAGCCTACTTC TRBJ2-7 many 11 TRBV20-1 TRBD2
CSASWDRSSYEQYF TGCAGTGCCTCCTGGGACAGGAGCTCCTACGAGCAGTACTTC TRBJ2-7 many 14 TRBV20-1 TRBD1
CASSPIGRGTYNEQFF TGTGCCAGCAGTCCAATTGGGAGGGGTACCTACAATGAGCAGTTCTTC TRBJ2-1 few 16 TRBV27 TRBD2
CASSPLRDVQYF TGTGCCAGCTCACCACTCCGGGACGTTCAGTACTTC TRBJ2-4 many 12 TRBV18 .
CASSLNRLKTNYLTGELFF TGTGCCAGCAGCTTAAATAGATTGAAAACTAACTATTTGACCGGGGAGCTGTTTTTT TRBJ2-2 many 19 TRBV7-8 .
CSVPGTGNYYNEQFF TGCAGCGTTCCCGGGACAGGGAACTACTACAATGAGCAGTTCTTC TRBJ2-1 many 15 TRBV29-1 TRBD1
CASKLAEVSYEQYF TGCGCCAGCAAGCTAGCGGAAGTTTCCTACGAGCAGTACTTC TRBJ2-7 . 14 TRBV10-2 TRBD2
CASSLERTGLEETQYF TGTGCCAGCAGCTTAGAGCGTACAGGGCTCGAAGAGACCCAGTACTTC TRBJ2-5 many 16 TRBV11-2 .
CASSSLSDYKNIQYF TGTGCCAGCAGTTCACTATCCGATTACAAAAACATTCAGTACTTC TRBJ2-4 many 15 TRBV28 .
CSARIQRTEAFF TGCAGTGCTAGGATTCAGCGCACTGAAGCTTTCTTT TRBJ1-1 many 12 TRBV20-1 .
CASSRDGTGELFF TGTGCCAGCTCAAGGGACGGCACCGGGGAGCTGTTTTTT TRBJ2-2 . 13 TRBV18 .
CSARDRGLAGVGEQYF TGCAGTGCTAGAGATCGGGGCCTAGCGGGAGTCGGCGAGCAGTACTTC TRBJ2-7 . 16 TRBV20-1 TRBD2
CASNWGQGASDTQYF TGTGCCAGTAACTGGGGACAGGGGGCCTCAGATACGCAGTATTTT TRBJ2-3 medium-sized 15 TRBV7-9 TRBD1
CSVITGMAGYEQYF TGCAGCGTTATCACAGGGATGGCGGGCTACGAGCAGTACTTC TRBJ2-7 . 14 TRBV29-1 .
CSVEGGRGIWGNEQFF TGCAGCGTTGAAGGCGGGAGGGGTATTTGGGGCAATGAGCAGTTCTTC TRBJ2-1 many 16 TRBV29-1 TRBD2
CASSQTSGYSGANVLTF TGCGCCAGCAGCCAAACTAGCGGGTACTCTGGGGCCAACGTCCTGACTTTC TRBJ2-6 many 17 TRBV5-1 TRBD2
CASSLWGDRKSSYEQYF TGTGCCAGCTCACTATGGGGGGACAGGAAGAGCTCCTACGAGCAGTACTTC TRBJ2-7 . 17 TRBV18 TRBD1
CASSLSGADTIYF TGTGCCAGCAGCTTAAGCGGGGCGGACACCATATATTTT TRBJ1-3 . 13 TRBV7-3 .
CASTSGLAFSYEQYF TGCGCCAGCACCTCAGGGCTGGCATTCTCCTACGAGCAGTACTTC TRBJ2-7 once 15 TRBV4-1 .
CASSLLRNIASQETQYF TGTGCCAGCAGCTTACTCCGAAATATAGCGTCCCAAGAGACCCAGTACTTC TRBJ2-5 few 17 TRBV7-9 .
CSARDNYGYTF TGCAGTGCTAGAGATAACTATGGCTACACCTTC TRBJ1-2 many 11 TRBV20-1 .
CASRKRDQETQYF TGTGCCAGCAGGAAAAGGGATCAAGAGACCCAGTACTTC TRBJ2-5 many 13 TRBV12-3/TRBV12-4 .
CASTRSALDEQFF TGTGCCAGCACCCGTTCCGCCCTCGATGAGCAGTTCTTC TRBJ2-1 . 13 TRBV9 .
CASSWDLGSSYNEQFF TGCGCCAGCAGCTGGGATCTTGGGAGCTCCTACAATGAGCAGTTCTTC TRBJ2-1 . 16 TRBV5-1 .
CSARPAGAGTGELFF TGCAGTGCAAGACCAGCGGGAGCTGGGACCGGGGAGCTGTTTTTT TRBJ2-2 few 15 TRBV20-1 TRBD2
CASSARDTLTKNIQYF TGTGCCAGCAGCGCTCGGGACACCCTAACCAAAAACATTCAGTACTTC TRBJ2-4 few 16 TRBV11-2 .
CSVWEAGGQREHF TGCAGCGTCTGGGAGGCAGGGGGGCAGAGGGAGCATTTT TRBJ1-5 many 13 TRBV29-1 TRBD1
CASSFFPLDMGEWNSNEQFF TGTGCCAGTAGCTTCTTCCCTCTGGACATGGGGGAGTGGAACTCCAATGAGCAGTTCTTC TRBJ2-1 few 20 TRBV19 .
CASSELLKPSTDTQYF TGTGCCAGCAGTGAATTGCTCAAACCTAGCACAGATACGCAGTATTTT TRBJ2-3 . 16 TRBV2 .
CASSWTSGRATEQFF TGTGCCAGCAGCTGGACTAGCGGGAGGGCCACTGAGCAGTTCTTC TRBJ2-1 many 15 TRBV7-8 TRBD2
CASQRAQVIQETQYF TGTGCCAGTCAAAGGGCACAGGTAATCCAAGAGACCCAGTACTTC TRBJ2-5 . 15 TRBV6-2/TRBV6-3 .
CSVVTASGNTIYF TGCAGCGTTGTGACAGCCTCTGGAAACACCATATATTTT TRBJ1-3 many 13 TRBV29-1 .
CASSERGLGYTF TGCGCCAGCAGCGAACGTGGTCTGGGGTACACCTTC TRBJ1-2 many 12 TRBV5-1 .
CASSARGYNEQFF TGTGCCAGCAGCGCCCGAGGATACAATGAGCAGTTCTTC TRBJ2-1 medium-sized 13 TRBV9 .
CSVDPGIQETQYF TGCAGCGTTGATCCCGGGATACAAGAGACCCAGTACTTC TRBJ2-5 many 13 TRBV29-1 .